Detailed here is one TCR beta chain. This clonotype has ten or more counts. No cognate antigen has been identified for it. Base qualities are not provided; no much larger clone lies one nucleotide away. These data originate in a study of response to subunit inactivated influenza vaccine (dated by TCRdb to 2016 to 2018). Looking at the study overall: Deep quantitative T cell receptor repertoire profiling was used in the study to track responses to a trivalent subunit inactivated influenza vaccine. The investigation overall reported the following: According to the authors, only a limited number of new T cells may be recruited by each seasonal influenza vaccination.

From the cysteine through the phenylalanine, the CDR3 covers 18 amino acids. The entry retains the CDR3 DNA only, 54 bases that are in frame from base 1. Based on the germline V gene, the CDR1 and CDR2 sequences are MDHEN and SYDVKM. Deletion took 6 bases off V and 0 bases off J, with a span of 24 bases between the germline ends. The library was produced with RT-PCR. Instrument used: Illumina HiSeq 2500. TCRdb handled the public reads itself, with Q25 trimming in fastp and clone calling in MiXCR, and kept productive beta chains. One record per CDR3 amino acid sequence lists the most common genes and DNA. The sample includes more than 700,000 distinct CDR3 sequences, with around 20% observed a single time. The leading ten clones occupy 10% of the sample.

The chain couples TRBV28 to TRBJ2-7; 6 matching bases give a weak D call of TRBD2. Sample: PBMCs from blood, taken about 5 days after vaccination. This TCR was recovered from a man in his fifties or sixties who received an inactivated influenza vaccine. Donor details come from another sample of the same person, matched by shared clones. Here the CDR3 is given as CASRSSRPRDSYSYEQYF. The DNA sequence reads TGTGCCAGCAGATCCAGTAGACCTCGGGACTCCTACTCCTACGAGCAGTACTTC.